One sample yielded the 26 T cell receptor beta chains listed below, sequenced in a study of blood T cells in healthy people across ages. It was with a sample-barcoded 5' primer and a J-beta primer mix that a second PCR of roughly 6 to 12 cycles was run. TCRdb ran MiXCR on the 5' RACE reads and lists one entry per CDR3 protein. The sample has over a million distinct CDR3 sequences; 35% to 45% are singletons. The specimen was blood. These receptors were obtained from a young woman in good health.

CDR3 sequence: CSARASGQGGYEQYF. CDR3 sequence (DNA): TGCAGTGCTAGAGCATCGGGACAGGGTGGGTACGAGCAGTACTTC. The rearrangement uses TRBV20-1 and TRBJ2-4; 9 bases are a match to TRBD1. The DNA end is more similar to TRBJ2-7, so the J call may be wrong. The germline CDR1 and CDR2 sequences are DFQATT and SNEGSKA (reference sequence). The CDR3 extends over 15 amino acids.

V usage is TRBV7-7 and J usage is TRBJ2-5, with D perhaps assigned TRBD1 or TRBD2 (5 bases each). The CDR3 extends over 12 amino acids. CDR1 and CDR2 (germline): SSHAT, FNYEAQ (reference sequence). The CDR3 is CAEGSRQETQYF. The DNA for the CDR3 is TGTGCTGAGGGGTCTAGACAAGAGACCCAGTACTTC.

This clonotype was observed at least ten times. The chain recombines TRBV12-3 or TRBV12-4 with TRBJ2-7, with D perhaps matching TRBD2 (5 bases). Trimming cost V 4 bases and J 7 bases, with 11 bases left between them. This CDR3 comprises 12 residues. The CDR3 bases are TGTGCCAGCAGTTCCCCTTCGGGAGAGCAGTACTTC. It specifies CASSSPSGEQYF.

The chain joins TRBV20-1 to TRBJ2-1; TRBD2 matches at 10 bases. V shed 1 base, J shed 9 bases, and the junction held 3 bases outside the gene matches. CDR1 and CDR2 from the germline V gene are DFQATT and SNEGSKA (reference sequence). This CDR3 region has 13 residues. Here the CDR3 reads CSARGGLAIEQFF. CDR3 DNA sequence: TGCAGTGCTAGAGGGGGACTAGCGATTGAGCAGTTCTTC.

This clonotype has more than one count but fewer than ten. The V and J genes are TRBV3-1 and TRBJ1-6; 10 nucleotides agree with TRBD1. The CDR3 covers 15 residues. Losses at the gene ends were 4 bases for V and 7 bases for J; bases not matched to a gene: 4. Germline loops: CDR1 LGHDT, CDR2 YNNKEL (reference sequence). The DNA of the CDR3 is TGTGCCAGCAGCCGGTGGGACAGGGGAAATTCACCCCTCCACTTT. Protein: CASSRWDRGNSPLHF.

The rearrangement uses TRBV29-1 and TRBJ1-1; tentative D call: TRBD1 (5 bases). Trimming cost V 2 bases and J 1 base, with 11 bases left between them. CDR1 and CDR2 from the germline V gene are SQVTM and ANQGSEA. The CDR3 has 14 residues. Written as DNA, the CDR3 is TGCAGCGTTGAATACGCAGGGCAGAACACTGAAGCTTTCTTT. It encodes CSVEYAGQNTEAFF. Filled out from reference TRBV29-1 and TRBJ1-1, the complete variable domain reads SAVISQKPSRDICQRGTSLTIQCQVDSQVTMMFWYRQQPGQSLTLIATANQGSEATYESGFVIDKFPISRPNLTFSTLTVSNMSPEDSSIYLCSVEYAGQNTEAFFGQGTRLTVV.

The CDR3 DNA reads TGTGCCAGCAGAGCAGGGACAGGGGCTTACGAGCAGTACTTC. Amino acid sequence: CASRAGTGAYEQYF. The chain is built from TRBV12-3 or TRBV12-4 and TRBJ2-7, with 10 bases aligning to TRBD1. With 6 bases clipped from V and 4 bases from J, the junction kept 6 bases outside the gene matches. This CDR3 is 14 amino acids long.

This clonotype was counted only a few times. V usage is TRBV7-2 and J usage is TRBJ1-6; D is uncertain. V shed 2 bases and J shed 4 bases, with 12 bases lying between them. Germline CDR1 SGHTA, CDR2 FQGNSA. The CDR3 is 16 residues long. CDR3 DNA sequence: TGTGCCAGCAGCTTAAGGACCCACGGATATAATTCACCCCTCCACTTT. It yields the protein CASSLRTHGYNSPLHF.

The chain carries TRBV11-2 and TRBJ2-5; possibly TRBD2 for D (6 bases). Looked up from germline, CDR1 is SGHAT and CDR2 is FQNNGV. Trimming took off 1 base at V and 3 bases at J, with 18 bases between the two ends. There are 17 residues in the CDR3. As DNA, the CDR3 is TGTGCCAGCAGCTTAGCCGATCCAAATAGCGGAGAAGAGACCCAGTACTTC. Translating gives CASSLADPNSGEETQYF.

This chain uses TRBV7-2 with TRBJ2-2; maybe TRBD2 (6 bases). The CDR3 consists of 16 residues. The germline V gene encodes CDR1 SGHTA and CDR2 FQGNSA. Trimming stripped 2 bases from V and 5 bases from J, with 15 bases between. The CDR3 spells CASSLISGRRTGELFF. The CDR3 nucleotides read TGTGCCAGCAGCTTAATTAGCGGTCGCCGGACCGGGGAGCTGTTTTTT.

The rearrangement links TRBV29-1 to TRBJ2-3; 7 nucleotides line up with TRBD2. Germline V gene lookup returns CDR1 SQVTM and CDR2 ANQGSEA. V lost 6 bases, J lost 5 bases, and 11 bases stayed unmatched. The CDR3 loop spans 14 amino acids. For the CDR3, the DNA is TGCAGCGTGGCCTCGGTAGCGGGTAAAGATACGCAGTATTTT. Translating it yields CSVASVAGKDTQYF.

The CDR3 coding sequence is TGTGCCAGCAGCTTTCTATCGAACACTGAAGCTTTCTTT. It specifies CASSFLSNTEAFF. The V call is TRBV7-2, the J call TRBJ1-1; D not resolved. Germline V lookup: CDR1 SGHTA, CDR2 FQGNSA. The ends were cut back, 3 bases at V and 1 base at J, with 6 bases in the middle. The CDR3 is 13 amino acids. Looking up the rest from reference TRBV7-2 and TRBJ1-1 gives the full variable domain: GAGVSQSPSNKVTEKGKDVELRCDPISGHTALYWYRQSLGQGLEFLIYFQGNSAPDKSGLPSDRFSAERTGGSVSTLTIQRTQQEDSAVYLCASSFLSNTEAFFGQGTRLTVV.

The chain combines TRBV2 with TRBJ2-3; D might be TRBD2 (5 bases). Trimming stripped 8 bases from V and 0 bases from J, with 12 bases between. The CDR3 has 14 amino acids. Germline CDR1 is SNHLY and CDR2 is FYNNEI. CDR3 region: CASEGRRSTDTQYF. In DNA form, the CDR3 reads TGTGCCAGCGAGGGCAGGAGAAGCACAGATACGCAGTATTTT. The entire variable domain, with the rest obtained from reference TRBV2 and TRBJ2-3, is as follows: EPEVTQTPSHQVTQMGQEVILRCVPISNHLYFYWYRQILGQKVEFLVSFYNNEISEKSEIFDDQFSVERPDGSNFTLKIRSTKLEDSAMYFCASEGRRSTDTQYFGPGTRLTVL.

V is TRBV7-3 and J is TRBJ2-1; 14 nucleotides align to TRBD2. This CDR3 region has 14 residues. Germline V lookup: CDR1 SGHTA, CDR2 FQGTGA. Trimming cost V 4 bases and J 12 bases; bases outside gene matches: 5. The chain's CDR3 is CASSSGLAGAGQFF. Written as DNA, the CDR3 is TGTGCCAGCAGCTCGGGACTAGCGGGAGCGGGGCAGTTCTTC.

This clonotype appeared a single time. The rearrangement links TRBV6-6 to TRBJ1-1; 7 bases are a match to TRBD1. This CDR3 comprises 15 residues. Germline lookup yields CDR1 MNHNY and CDR2 SVGAGI (reference sequence). J was trimmed by 1 base and V by 5 bases; bases with no gene match: 7. The CDR3 here is CASSKVQGPNTEAFF. The CDR3, as DNA: TGTGCCAGCAGTAAAGTACAGGGGCCGAACACTGAAGCTTTCTTT.

This clonotype showed up just a few times. The rearrangement uses TRBV4-3 and TRBJ1-1; no clear D. The V gene's germline CDR1 is LGHNA and CDR2 YSLEER. The CDR3 has 15 residues. V lost 0 bases and J lost 5, with 13 bases in between. The CDR3 region is CASSQDTGGDTEAFF. The DNA of the CDR3 is TGCGCCAGCAGCCAAGACACCGGCGGGGATACTGAAGCTTTCTTT.

The chain carries TRBV12-3 or TRBV12-4 and TRBJ2-1; maybe TRBD1 (5 bases). Trimming pared 2 bases from V and 0 bases from J, leaving 14 bases between. The CDR3 covers 17 residues. CDR3 in amino acids: CASSLWQRQSSYNEQFF. The DNA of the CDR3 is TGTGCCAGCAGTTTATGGCAGCGACAGAGCTCCTACAATGAGCAGTTCTTC.

J is TRBJ1-1 and V is TRBV3-1, with unresolved D. With 0 bases removed from V and 1 base from J, the gap between germline ends came to 6 bases. There are 14 residues in the CDR3. The V gene's germline CDR1 is LGHDT and CDR2 YNNKEL (reference sequence). CDR3 coding DNA: TGTGCCAGCAGCCAAGACGTGGCGAACACTGAAGCTTTCTTT. Protein sequence: CASSQDVANTEAFF.

As to this clonotype: A much larger clone sits a single nucleotide away, making a read error possible. The rearrangement uses TRBV5-1 and TRBJ1-2, with 9 bases that match TRBD1. CDR1 and CDR2 from the germline V gene are SGHRS and YFSETQ. The trim removed 4 bases at V and 10 bases at J, leaving 20 bases unmatched. This CDR3 has 17 residues. The CDR3 reads CASSTGQGIEFGDDYTF. CDR3 sequence (DNA): TGCGCCAGCAGCACGGGACAGGGAATTGAATTTGGGGATGACTACACCTTC.

The V call is TRBV6-8, the J call TRBJ1-2, with no clear D. The CDR3 runs to 10 residues. Trimming cost V 6 bases and J 5 bases, with 4 bases left between them. Per germline, CDR1 MNHGY and CDR2 SAAAGT. Here the CDR3 DNA reads TGTGCCAGCAGCTGTTATGGCTACACCTTC. Translating it yields CASSCYGYTF.

J is TRBJ1-4 and V is TRBV7-2; TRBD1 matches at 7 bases. V was clipped by 0 bases and J by 7 bases; unmatched bases: 5. There are 15 residues in the CDR3. Germline assignment: CDR1 SGHTA and CDR2 FQGNSA. In DNA form, the CDR3 reads TGTGCCAGCAGCTTAGCAGGGGGCCTGGGTGAAAAACTGTTTTTT. It is translated as CASSLAGGLGEKLFF. The variable domain in full, with the rest retrieved from reference TRBV7-2 and TRBJ1-4, is GAGVSQSPSNKVTEKGKDVELRCDPISGHTALYWYRQSLGQGLEFLIYFQGNSAPDKSGLPSDRFSAERTGGSVSTLTIQRTQQEDSAVYLCASSLAGGLGEKLFFGSGTQLSVL.

CDR3 sequence (DNA): TGCGCCAGCAGCCCTCAAACTCGGGGGTATGGCTACACCTTC. Amino acids: CASSPQTRGYGYTF. The chain employs TRBV4-3 and TRBJ1-2, with D perhaps matching TRBD1 (5 bases). V was trimmed by 4 bases and J by 5 bases, leaving 14 bases between them. Germline-derived CDR1 and CDR2 are LGHNA and YSLEER. This CDR3 contains 14 residues.

This clonotype was found a few times. The chain links TRBV4-3 to TRBJ1-2, with D perhaps matching TRBD1 (6 bases). Trimming shortened V by 1 base and J by 7 bases, and 13 bases separated the two germline ends. CDR1 LGHNA and CDR2 YSLEER come from the germline V gene. The CDR3 length is 14 residues. The CDR3, as DNA: TGCGCCAGCAGCCAAGGAAGGGGGTACCGTGGCTACACCTTC. It translates to CASSQGRGYRGYTF.

This clonotype appeared a few times. This chain links TRBV7-9 with TRBJ2-7; tentative D call: TRBD1 (5 bases). Trimming pared 2 bases from V and 5 bases from J, leaving 13 bases between. Per the germline V gene, CDR1 is SEHNR and CDR2 is FQNEAQ (reference sequence). This CDR3 has 14 residues. In nucleotides, the CDR3 is TGTGCCAGCAGCTTATCCCTCAGGGAAGACGAGCAGTACTTC. This translates into CASSLSLREDEQYF.

The V and J genes are TRBV27 and TRBJ1-1; 8 bases fit TRBD1. The V gene's germline CDR1 is MNHEY and CDR2 SMNVEV (reference sequence). Germline trimming cut 7 bases from V and 7 bases from J; bases unmatched to any gene: 8. The CDR3 consists of 13 residues. The CDR3 loop is CASTDRGADEAFF. CDR3 bases: TGTGCCAGCACAGACAGGGGAGCCGATGAAGCTTTCTTT.

This clonotype was found a few times. The rearrangement uses TRBV9 and TRBJ1-2; D perhaps matches TRBD1 (5 bases). The ends were cut back, 0 bases at V and 6 bases at J, with 12 bases in the middle. The CDR3 totals 14 residues. From germline, CDR1 is SGDLS and CDR2 YYNGEE. CDR3 sequence reads: CASSVATGPHGYTF. The CDR3 nucleotides read TGTGCCAGCAGCGTAGCCACGGGGCCCCATGGCTACACCTTC.